One sample yielded the 6 T cell receptor beta chains listed below, sequenced in a study of blood T cell repertoires in COVID-19. Sequenced by immunoSEQ multiplex PCR; TCRdb stores in-frame clones only, minus some. This table has fewer than 500,000 clones, 70% to 90% appearing once. Material: PBMCs or T cells enriched from blood (not recorded which). The source of these receptors is a woman aged 18-29 years with acute COVID-19.

J is TRBJ2-1 and V is TRBV4-3, with D hard to call. Trimming shortened V by 1 base and J by 0 bases, and 7 bases separated the two germline ends. In germline, CDR1 is LGHNA, CDR2 YSLEER. This CDR3 comprises 15 residues. CDR3 coding DNA: TGCGCCAGCAGCCAAGTAGTCAACTCCTACAATGAGCAGTTCTTC. It is translated as CASSQVVNSYNEQFF.

The chain joins TRBV7-3 to TRBJ2-7; 7 bases agree with TRBD1. The germline V gene encodes CDR1 SGHTA and CDR2 FQGTGA. The ends lost 5 bases at V and 2 bases at J; junction bases unmatched: 9. This CDR3 spans 15 amino acids. The DNA of the CDR3 is TGTGCCAGCAGCATTGCCCGGGACAGCGCCTACGAGCAGTACTTC. It specifies CASSIARDSAYEQYF. Full variable domain (rest looked up from reference TRBV7-3 and TRBJ2-7): GAGVSQTPSNKVTEKGKYVELRCDPISGHTALYWYRQSLGQGPEFLIYFQGTGAADDSGLPNDRFFAVRPEGSVSTLKIQRTERGDSAVYLCASSIARDSAYEQYFGPGTRLTVT.

This chain uses TRBV6-1 with TRBJ1-5, with D possibly TRBD1 on 5 matching bases. Trimming removed 0 bases at V and 1 base at J, with 16 bases between. The CDR3 sequence is 18 residues long. From germline, CDR1 is MNHNS and CDR2 SASEGT. The CDR3 is CASSEASPRGSSNQPQHF. DNA for the CDR3: TGTGCCAGCAGTGAAGCTAGTCCAAGGGGCTCGAGCAATCAGCCCCAGCATTTT.

The chain joins TRBV10-3 to TRBJ2-7; 7 bases are shared with TRBD1. Germline trimming cut 6 bases from V and 5 bases from J; bases unmatched to any gene: 7. CDR3 length equals 13 residues. From germline, CDR1 is ENHRY and CDR2 SYGVKD. This CDR3 reads CAIRNRQGNEQYF. CDR3 sequence (DNA): TGTGCCATCAGAAATCGACAGGGAAACGAGCAGTACTTC.

This chain links TRBV3-1 (or the pseudogene TRBV3-2) with TRBJ2-1; 9 nucleotides match TRBD2. Looked up from germline, CDR1 is LGHDT and CDR2 is YNNKEL (reference sequence). Trimming took 0 bases from V and 6 from J; bases not matched to a gene: 0. The CDR3 loop spans 14 amino acids. The CDR3 loop reads CASSQEGLANEQFF. In nucleotides, the CDR3 is TGTGCCAGCAGCCAAGAGGGACTAGCCAATGAGCAGTTCTTC.

The sample holds a few counts of this clone. The chain's CDR3 is CASSLSLRTEGYTF. The CDR3 bases are TGTGCCAGCAGCCTATCCCTTAGGACAGAAGGCTACACCTTC. The gene calls are TRBV7-9 and TRBJ1-2; the D gene is possibly TRBD1 (6 bases). Per germline, CDR1 SEHNR and CDR2 FQNEAQ (reference sequence). CDR3 length equals 14 residues. Trimming shortened V by 5 bases and J by 8 bases, and 18 bases separated the two germline ends.